This T cell receptor (beta chain) stems from a study of identical twins. In this sample, this clonotype turned up many times. Its antigen is as yet unknown. The V end was cut by 5 bases, the J end by 3 bases, with 10 bases between. CDR1 is SGHTA and CDR2 is FQGNSA in the germline V gene. The length of the CDR3 is 14 residues. All of the donors were Caucasians in good health. A single record per CDR3 protein comes from TCRdb applying MiXCR to the 5' RACE reads. This table has about 280,000 distinct CDR3 sequences, around 8.8% appearing once. General observations from the study: Surplus twin overlap in beta out-of-frame sequences was less pronounced. Beta clonotypes that were abundant in cord blood contained fewer insertions, a pattern absent from memory repertoires.

This same sample was also taken into another study, of yellow fever vaccine responses in identical twins.

The TCR sequence derives from a woman aged 18-29 years in good health. This chain connects TRBV7-2 to TRBJ2-2, with D unclear. Sample: memory (CD45RO+) T cells sorted from blood. CDR3 nucleotide sequence: TGTGCCAGCAGCCCAAGGATTCACACCGGGGAGCTGTTTTTT. Translating gives CASSPRIHTGELFF.